This T cell receptor beta chain came from a study of T cells in Graves' hyperthyroidism and ophthalmopathy. Notes on this clonotype: The target antigen is unknown. A junction boundary mismatches the germline segment, possibly from a read error.

Findings and caveats of the study: Among clonotypes expanded in thyroid above 0.001, most were also found in blood.

The CDR3 length is 14 residues. CDR1 KGHDR and CDR2 SFDVKD come from the germline V gene. PBMCs were sourced from approximately 10 ml fresh peripheral blood. TCR beta CDR3 regions were amplified from RNA. The TCR CDR3 was amplified in a first-round RT-PCR using the HTBI primer set. TCRdb reprocessed the multiplex PCR reads via MiXCR and lists one record per CDR3 protein. The sample includes about 380,000 distinct CDR3 sequences, roughly 14% of them seen just once. The rearrangement joins TRBV24-1 to TRBJ2-3; D is ambiguous. This TCR derives from an older woman with Graves' hyperthyroidism. The sequencing input was blood. The CDR3 DNA reads TGTGCCACCTGTGATTTTTACAGCACAGATACGCAGTATTTT. Its protein is CATCDFYSTDTQYF.